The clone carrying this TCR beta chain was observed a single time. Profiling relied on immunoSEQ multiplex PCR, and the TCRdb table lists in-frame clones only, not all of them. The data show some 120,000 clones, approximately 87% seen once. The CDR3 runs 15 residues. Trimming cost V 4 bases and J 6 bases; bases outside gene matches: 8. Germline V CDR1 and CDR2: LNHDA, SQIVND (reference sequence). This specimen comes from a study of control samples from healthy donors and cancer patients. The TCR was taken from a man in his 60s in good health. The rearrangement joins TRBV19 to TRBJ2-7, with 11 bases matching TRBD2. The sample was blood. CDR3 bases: TGTGCCAGTAGTAGGGGCGGGACTAGCGGTCGCGAGCAGTACTTC. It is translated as CASSRGGTSGREQYF.